This T cell receptor beta chain was sequenced during a study of cytomegalovirus exposure and HLA in healthy donors. On this clone: Its antigen is not known.

TCRdb keeps only in-frame clones here, not all; method: immunoSEQ multiplex PCR. This sample yields approximately 160,000 clones, of which around 88% are seen a single time; around 2.4% belongs to the top ten. Looked up from germline, CDR1 is MNHEY and CDR2 is SVGAGI. This CDR3 is 14 amino acids long. V was clipped by 0 bases and J by 3 bases, with 8 bases between them. Overall study results and limits: Most TCRs appeared rarely, but some public TCRs recurred in many donors.

The genes are TRBV6-5 and TRBJ1-2; weak D call: TRBD1 (5 bases). The sequencing sample was made of PBMCs. The source is a woman between 18 and 30 years old in good health and CMV-seronegative. CDR3 DNA sequence: TGTGCCAGCAGTTACTCGTCGACAGACTATGGCTACACCTTC. This encodes CASSYSSTDYGYTF.